The T cell receptor beta chain under discussion was sequenced for a study of identical twins. Overall study findings and caveats: It was possible that invariant MAIT and iNKT cells partly confounded the zero-insertion analyses. Reduced insertions were recorded for abundant cord blood beta clonotypes, with no such pattern in memory repertoires.

TCRdb fed the 5' RACE reads into MiXCR, producing one record per CDR3 protein. The profile shows 200,000 to 300,000 distinct CDR3 sequences, about 10% of them singletons. In its sample, this clonotype was seen many times. Its antigen is not identified. What was sequenced was memory T cells sorted from blood. This receptor was identified in a man aged 45 to 65 in good health.

The CDR3 coding sequence is TGTGCCAGCAAGGGCTGGCGGGAGGCCCGAGATACGCAGTATTTT. Translation: CASKGWREARDTQYF. The chain couples TRBV6-2 or TRBV6-3 to TRBJ2-3, with 8 bases aligning to TRBD2. J was trimmed by 5 bases and V by 7 bases; bases with no gene match: 11. CDR3 length: 15 residues. Germline CDR1 reads MNHEY; CDR2 reads SVGEGT.